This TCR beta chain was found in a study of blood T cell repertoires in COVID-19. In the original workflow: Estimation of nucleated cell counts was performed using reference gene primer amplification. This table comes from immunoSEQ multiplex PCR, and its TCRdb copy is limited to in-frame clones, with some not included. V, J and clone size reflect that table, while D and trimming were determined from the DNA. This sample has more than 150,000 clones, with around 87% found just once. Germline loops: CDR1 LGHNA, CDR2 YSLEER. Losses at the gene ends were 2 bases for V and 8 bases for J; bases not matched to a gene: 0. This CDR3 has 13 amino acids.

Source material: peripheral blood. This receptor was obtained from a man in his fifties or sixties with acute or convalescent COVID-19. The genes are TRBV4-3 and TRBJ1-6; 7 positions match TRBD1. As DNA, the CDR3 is TGCGCCAGCAGCCAACAGGGGGATTCACCCCTCCACTTT. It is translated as CASSQQGDSPLHF.